These 21 T cell receptor beta chains originate from one sample sequenced in a study of blood T cell repertoires in COVID-19. TCRdb's table, derived via immunoSEQ multiplex PCR, lists solely in-frame clones and lacks some. The table has 140,000 to 150,000 clones, more than 80% seen once; the top ten hold approximately 2.8%. Source material: peripheral blood. These receptors all stem from a woman between 55 and 75 years old with active COVID-19.

The CDR3 region has the DNA TGTGCCAGCACCCCGGACACTGCCTACGAGCAGTACTTC. Encoded protein: CASTPDTAYEQYF. The chain is built from TRBV6-2 or TRBV6-3 and TRBJ2-7, with D tentatively TRBD1 (5 bases). Germline loops: CDR1 MNHEY, CDR2 SVGEGT. V was clipped by 7 bases and J by 2 bases, with 12 bases between them. The CDR3 extends over 13 amino acids.

This chain links TRBV3-1 (or the pseudogene TRBV3-2) with TRBJ1-4, with TRBD1 identical over 10 bases. The CDR3 loop spans 13 amino acids. The trim removed 4 bases at V and 10 bases at J, leaving 3 bases unmatched. Germline CDR1 LGHDT, CDR2 YNNKEL (reference sequence). The CDR3 DNA reads as TGTGCCAGCAGCCCACGGACAGGGGGAAAACTGTTTTTT. This codes for CASSPRTGGKLFF.

The genes are TRBV3-1 (or the pseudogene TRBV3-2) and TRBJ1-5, with D possibly being TRBD1 (5 bases). Per the germline V gene, CDR1 is LGHDT and CDR2 is YNNKEL (reference sequence). Trimming took off 0 bases at V and 6 bases at J, with 9 bases between the two ends. The CDR3 runs to 14 residues. The CDR3 bases are TGTGCCAGCAGCCAAGATGGGGGGATTCAGCCCCAGCATTTT. It is translated as CASSQDGGIQPQHF.

This clone was seen just once. The rearrangement uses TRBV9 and TRBJ2-7; D remains ambiguous. This CDR3 comprises 11 residues. CDR1 and CDR2 from the germline V gene are SGDLS and YYNGEE. The V end was cut by 3 bases, the J end by 6 bases, with 7 bases between. CDR3 in DNA: TGTGCCAGCAGCGCCGGTGGCGAGCAGTACTTC. Amino acid sequence: CASSAGGEQYF.

This clone has a single count. CDR3 region: CASTSNAGVPNEQFF. In nucleotides, the CDR3 is TGTGCCAGCACATCTAACGCGGGAGTACCCAATGAGCAGTTCTTC. The genes are TRBV7-3 and TRBJ2-1, with 7 bases aligning to TRBD2. Germline assignment: CDR1 SGHTA and CDR2 FQGTGA. V shed 7 bases and J 6 bases; nucleotides not matched to a gene: 12. CDR3 size: 15 residues.

The gene calls are TRBV5-1 and TRBJ2-1; 9 nucleotides agree with TRBD2. The germline V gene encodes CDR1 SGHRS and CDR2 YFSETQ. The CDR3 extends over 15 amino acids. The trim removed 1 base at V and 6 bases at J, leaving 5 bases unmatched. For the CDR3, the DNA is TGCGCCAGCAGCTTGCAGCCAGCGGGAGGCAATGAGCAGTTCTTC. Its translation is CASSLQPAGGNEQFF.

This rearrangement joins TRBV28 to TRBJ1-4; TRBD1 might be the D (5 bases). The CDR3 runs to 14 residues. Between the trimmed V and J ends, which lost 5 bases and 7 bases, there was a span of 14 bases. In germline, CDR1 is MDHEN, CDR2 SYDVKM. The CDR3 bases are TGTGCCAGCAGTCTTTACGGGGGAGGTGAAAAACTGTTTTTT. It yields the protein CASSLYGGGEKLFF.

This chain links TRBV30 with TRBJ2-1, with D possibly being TRBD2 (6 bases). V lost 7 bases, J lost 0 bases, and 22 bases lay in between. CDR3 length equals 17 residues. CDR1 is GTSNPN and CDR2 is SVGIG in the germline V gene (reference sequence). The CDR3 DNA sequence: TGTGCCTTACTAGAACTTAGCGGACCGAGCTCCTACAATGAGCAGTTCTTC. Translated: CALLELSGPSSYNEQFF. Together with reference TRBV30 and TRBJ2-1, the CDR3 gives the full variable domain: SQTIHQWPATLVQPVGSPLSLECTVEGTSNPNLYWYRQAAGRGLQLLFYSVGIGQISSEVPQNLSASRPQDRQFILSSKKLLLSDSGFYLCALLELSGPSSYNEQFFGPGTRLTVL.

J is TRBJ2-2 and V is TRBV18, with a possible D match to TRBD1 (5 bases). This CDR3 contains 13 residues. The germline V and J ends were trimmed by 5 bases and 5 bases, with 9 bases remaining between them. Germline V CDR1 and CDR2: KGHSH, LQKENI. The CDR3 DNA reads TGTGCCAGCTCATCCAAGGGGACCGGGGAGCTGTTTTTT. This translates into CASSSKGTGELFF.

The chain links TRBV5-4 to TRBJ2-1; a possible D gene is TRBD1 (6 bases). V lost 4 bases to trimming and J lost 6 bases, with 17 bases between them. The CDR3 runs 15 residues. Germline CDR1 reads SGHNT; CDR2 reads YYREEE (reference sequence). CDR3: CASSAPPPRGNEQFF. The CDR3 DNA reads TGTGCCAGCAGCGCGCCGCCCCCCAGGGGCAATGAGCAGTTCTTC.

The chain uses TRBV7-2 and TRBJ1-4; 8 bases are a match to TRBD1. The CDR3 runs to 19 residues. The V segment lost 7 bases and the J segment 3 bases; nucleotides outside the gene matches: 19. CDR1 and CDR2 from the germline V gene are SGHTA and FQGNSA. CDR3 nucleotide sequence: TGTGCCAGCACCCTAGGAGACAGGGGCATTCCGAGACCTAATGAAAAACTGTTTTTT. It translates to CASTLGDRGIPRPNEKLFF.

CDR3: CASSLAGMGNIQYF. In nucleotides, the CDR3 is TGTGCCAGCAGCTTAGCGGGGATGGGGAACATTCAGTACTTC. The chain couples TRBV5-5 to TRBJ2-4; 7 positions agree with TRBD2. The CDR3 runs to 14 residues. The V gene's germline CDR1 is SGHKS and CDR2 YYEKEE (reference sequence). After removal of 2 bases from V and 7 bases from J, the junction contained 6 bases not matched to a gene. Using reference TRBV5-5 and TRBJ2-4 for the parts outside the CDR3, the full variable domain is DAGVTQSPTHLIKTRGQQVTLRCSPISGHKSVSWYQQVLGQGPQFIFQYYEKEERGRGNFPDRFSARQFPNYSSELNVNALLLGDSALYLCASSLAGMGNIQYFGAGTRLSVL.

The chain couples TRBV4-1 to TRBJ2-7; D perhaps matches TRBD2 (6 bases). This CDR3 contains 15 residues. Germline assignment: CDR1 MGHRA and CDR2 YSYEKL. Trimming removed 2 bases at V and 2 bases at J, with 13 bases between. This CDR3 reads CASSQILGEAYEQYF. CDR3 in DNA: TGCGCCAGCAGCCAAATCTTGGGGGAGGCCTACGAGCAGTACTTC.

The chain joins TRBV6-5 to TRBJ2-7; unclear D gene. V lost 6 bases, J lost 1 base, and 10 bases lay in between. The CDR3 has 13 amino acids. Germline CDR1 MNHEY, CDR2 SVGAGI. CDR3 amino acids: CASSQTRSYEQYF. CDR3 bases: TGTGCCAGCAGCCAGACTCGTTCCTACGAGCAGTACTTC.

This clone was picked up one time. The chain uses TRBV28 and TRBJ2-4, with TRBD2 matching 7 bases. The length of the CDR3 is 17 residues. V was clipped by 2 bases and J by 6 bases; unmatched bases: 13. Germline CDR1 reads MDHEN; CDR2 reads SYDVKM. As DNA, the CDR3 is TGTGCCAGCAGTTTAGGAGGAGGGAGGGTGGTGGGAAACATTCAGTACTTC. It encodes CASSLGGGRVVGNIQYF.

This clone has only one observation. The V and J genes are TRBV24-1 and TRBJ2-1, with 12 nucleotides matching TRBD2. J gave up 7 bases and V 1 base, and 7 bases lay outside the gene matches. The CDR3 runs 17 residues. Germline CDR1 reads KGHDR; CDR2 reads SFDVKD. The CDR3 reads CATSDLGSSGRGNEQFF. The CDR3, as DNA: TGTGCCACCAGTGATTTAGGCTCTAGCGGGAGGGGAAATGAGCAGTTCTTC.

This clone was picked up a small number of times. The J gene is TRBJ1-5, the V gene TRBV7-2, with a weak D call TRBD1 (6 bases). CDR1 SGHTA and CDR2 FQGNSA come from the germline V gene. V lost 5 bases, J lost 3 bases, and 14 bases lay in between. CDR3 length equals 15 residues. CDR3 loop: CASSARQAVNQPQHF. CDR3 nucleotides: TGTGCCAGCAGCGCAAGACAGGCCGTCAATCAGCCCCAGCATTTT.

The chain employs TRBV24-1 and TRBJ2-3; possible D gene TRBD2, 5 bases. CDR1 is KGHDR and CDR2 is SFDVKD in the germline V gene. V was trimmed by 7 bases and J by 6 bases, leaving 13 bases between them. There are 13 residues in the CDR3. The CDR3 DNA reads as TGTGCCACCAGCGGAACTAGTACGGATACGCAGTATTTT. Translation: CATSGTSTDTQYF.

This clone was seen a few times. The V and J genes are TRBV3-1 (or the pseudogene TRBV3-2) and TRBJ1-5, with D uncertain. The ends were cut back, 4 bases at V and 11 bases at J, with 15 bases in the middle. The germline CDR1 and CDR2 sequences are LGHDT and YNNKEL (reference sequence). This CDR3 has 13 amino acids. The CDR3 coding sequence is TGTGCCAGCAGCCCAGCTCCCCATGCGGCCCAGCATTTT. It is translated as CASSPAPHAAQHF.

The chain employs TRBV25-1 and TRBJ2-5, with no clear D. Germline-derived CDR1 and CDR2 are MGHDK and SYGVNS. The V end lost 2 bases, the J end lost 7 bases, and 20 bases lay between the germline ends. This CDR3 region has 16 residues. Written as DNA, the CDR3 is TGTGCCAGCAGTGAACCCTCCTTGGTACCTACGATGACCCAGTACTTC. Residues: CASSEPSLVPTMTQYF.

The CDR3: CASSSTGVQLGQYF. The DNA of the CDR3 is TGTGCCAGCAGCTCCACCGGGGTACAATTGGGGCAGTATTTT. The chain uses TRBV13 and TRBJ2-3; tentatively, D is TRBD2 (5 bases). The CDR3 runs to 14 residues. The V end was cut by 4 bases, the J end by 11 bases, with 19 bases between. Germline V gene lookup returns CDR1 PRHDT and CDR2 FYEKMQ (reference sequence).